These 23 T cell receptor beta chains were all obtained from the same sample, sequenced in a study of CD8 T cells in ankylosing spondylitis. TCRdb recomputed calls from the 5' RACE reads with MiXCR, one row per CDR3 protein. The sample consists of roughly 170,000 distinct CDR3 sequences, approximately 9.9% of them appearing once. Sequencing was carried out using blood, either unsorted or a sorted T cell fraction (not recorded which). These receptors originate from a female donor with ankylosing spondylitis or in good health (not recorded which).

This clonotype showed up just a few times. The chain joins TRBV20-1 to TRBJ2-1; TRBD1 might be the D (6 bases). There are 15 residues in the CDR3. Germline CDR1 reads DFQATT; CDR2 reads SNEGSKA (reference sequence). V gave up 0 bases and J gave up 6 bases, with 15 bases separating them. The CDR3 nucleotides read TGCAGTGCTAGAGATTTCCCCGGACAGTCCAATGAGCAGTTCTTC. Translated: CSARDFPGQSNEQFF.

This clonotype was seen many times. V and J are TRBV7-9 and TRBJ2-1; 7 nucleotides align to TRBD1. Germline CDR1 and CDR2: SEHNR and FQNEAQ (reference sequence). This CDR3 contains 15 residues. V shed 5 bases and J 0 bases; nucleotides not matched to a gene: 4. The CDR3 coding sequence is TGTGCCAGCAGCCCGGACAGGAGCTCCTACAATGAGCAGTTCTTC. Amino acid sequence: CASSPDRSSYNEQFF.

This clonotype has at least ten counts. CDR3 nucleotide sequence: TGTGCCAGCAGCTTAGTCGGGGGCCGGGACAGGGCCTACGAGCAGTACTTC. It codes for CASSLVGGRDRAYEQYF. The chain links TRBV7-9 to TRBJ2-7; TRBD1 matches at 9 bases. From germline, CDR1 is SEHNR and CDR2 FQNEAQ (reference sequence). Trimming took 1 base from V and 2 from J; bases not matched to a gene: 9. The CDR3 is 17 amino acids.

In this sample, this clonotype turned up a few times. This chain links TRBV2 with TRBJ2-7; a weak D match, TRBD2 (6 bases). With 7 bases removed from V and 0 bases from J, the gap between germline ends came to 22 bases. The CDR3 is made up of 17 amino acids. Germline values: CDR1 SNHLY, CDR2 FYNNEI. The CDR3 DNA reads TGTGCCAGCACTCAATTGACGGGACTTCCGAGCTCCTACGAGCAGTACTTC. Its protein is CASTQLTGLPSSYEQYF.

This clonotype was seen ten or more times. The genes are TRBV4-1 and TRBJ1-1, with D tentatively TRBD1 (6 bases). CDR1 and CDR2 (germline): MGHRA, YSYEKL. Trimming pared 0 bases from V and 9 bases from J, leaving 20 bases between. This CDR3 region has 16 residues. The CDR3: CASSQDELEEGQKAFF. CDR3 nucleotides: TGCGCCAGCAGCCAAGATGAATTAGAAGAAGGACAGAAAGCTTTCTTT.

This clonotype was seen ten or more times. The chain carries TRBV2 and TRBJ2-1; tentative D call: TRBD2 (6 bases). The CDR3 has 15 amino acids. CDR1 SNHLY and CDR2 FYNNEI come from the germline V gene. The V end lost 5 bases, the J end lost 2 bases, and 13 bases lay between the germline ends. This CDR3 is CASSFPRETYNEQFF. Written as DNA, the CDR3 is TGTGCCAGCAGTTTTCCACGGGAGACCTACAATGAGCAGTTCTTC.

This chain links TRBV20-1 with TRBJ2-1, with TRBD2 matching 9 bases. The CDR3 consists of 19 residues. J lost 1 base, V lost 0 bases, and 13 bases had no gene match. Germline CDR1 is DFQATT and CDR2 is SNEGSKA (reference sequence). In DNA, the CDR3 is TGCAGTGCTAGAGATGGTGCTAGCGGGATTGTTGGTTCCTACAATGAGCAGTTCTTC. This gives the protein CSARDGASGIVGSYNEQFF.

This clonotype came up a few times. The chain carries TRBV28 and TRBJ2-7; D is unclear. V shed 6 bases and J shed 2 bases, with 11 bases lying between them. The germline V gene has CDR1 MDHEN and CDR2 SYDVKM. CDR3 length: 13 amino acids. The CDR3 spells CASRTILAYEQYF. CDR3 nucleotide sequence: TGTGCCAGCAGGACAATTTTAGCCTACGAGCAGTACTTC.

J is TRBJ2-5 and V is TRBV5-1; TRBD1 might be the D (6 bases). Germline CDR1 is SGHRS and CDR2 is YFSETQ. This CDR3 region has 15 residues. The V end lost 2 bases, the J end lost 2 bases, and 13 bases lay between the germline ends. CDR3 loop: CASSFRRGPQETQYF. In DNA form, the CDR3 reads TGCGCCAGCAGCTTTCGCAGGGGCCCGCAAGAGACCCAGTACTTC. The full variable domain, rest sourced from reference TRBV5-1 and TRBJ2-5, is KAGVTQTPRYLIKTRGQQVTLSCSPISGHRSVSWYQQTPGQGLQFLFEYFSETQRNKGNFPGRFSGRQFSNSRSEMNVSTLELGDSALYLCASSFRRGPQETQYFGPGTRLLVL.

There are many counts of this clonotype. The rearrangement links TRBV4-3 to TRBJ1-2; D gene uncertain. Germline-derived CDR1 and CDR2 are LGHNA and YSLEER. This CDR3 spans 15 amino acids. The V and J ends lost 4 bases and 4 bases respectively, with 16 bases between them. The CDR3 bases are TGCGCCAGCAGCCCTCGCCCTCCGCATTTCTATGGCTACACCTTC. It is translated as CASSPRPPHFYGYTF.

The chain links TRBV6-4 to TRBJ2-1; the D gene is possibly TRBD2 (6 bases). CDR3 length equals 14 residues. CDR1 and CDR2 from the germline V gene are MRHNA and SNTAGT. The V and J ends lost 6 bases and 6 bases respectively, with 15 bases between them. The chain's CDR3 is CASSPGSAVNEQFF. The CDR3 bases are TGTGCCAGCAGCCCCGGGAGTGCGGTCAATGAGCAGTTCTTC.

This clonotype has at least ten counts. This rearrangement joins TRBV5-5 to TRBJ2-1; possibly TRBD1 or TRBD2 for D (5 bases each). CDR3 length: 13 amino acids. V shed 2 bases and J shed 7 bases, with 10 bases lying between them. Per the germline V gene, CDR1 is SGHKS and CDR2 is YYEKEE (reference sequence). The CDR3 nucleotides are TGTGCCAGCAGCTTAGAGGGGATGAATGAGCAGTTCTTC. Protein: CASSLEGMNEQFF.

This clonotype was counted a few times. The chain carries TRBV12-3 or TRBV12-4 and TRBJ2-1; D is perhaps TRBD1 or TRBD2 (5 bases each). Trimming left V 5 bases short and J 6 bases short, with 23 bases between. CDR3 length: 17 amino acids. The CDR3 loop is CASSHPPGSGLPNEQFF. Here the CDR3 DNA reads TGTGCCAGCAGTCACCCCCCAGGGTCGGGGCTTCCCAATGAGCAGTTCTTC.

The chain recombines TRBV4-2 with TRBJ2-3; 11 bases map to TRBD2. V trimming: 4 bases; J trimming: 6 bases; junction bases outside the gene matches: 9. Germline assignment: CDR1 LGHNA and CDR2 YNFKEQ. This CDR3 region has 16 residues. CDR3 coding DNA: TGTGCCAGCAGCCCCGGTAGCGGGAGGGTGGGGGATACGCAGTATTTT. Translated: CASSPGSGRVGDTQYF.

Worth noting for this clonotype: One junction end does not reproduce the germline sequence, and a read error may be involved. The chain joins TRBV7-7 to TRBJ2-1, with 10 nucleotides matching TRBD2. From germline, CDR1 is SSHAT and CDR2 FNYEAQ (reference sequence). The CDR3 has 17 residues. This chain's CDR3 is CAAGRPSGRSSFNEQFF. The CDR3 bases are TGTGCAGCAGGTCGGCCTAGCGGGAGAAGTTCCTTCAATGAGCAGTTCTTC.

V usage is TRBV20-1 and J usage is TRBJ2-3; unclear D gene. Per germline, CDR1 DFQATT and CDR2 SNEGSKA (reference sequence). The germline V and J ends were trimmed by 3 bases and 3 bases, with 10 bases remaining between them. The CDR3 has 13 residues. The CDR3 nucleotides are TGCAGTGCTAGGGGAATTCCTACAGATACGCAGTATTTT. This codes for CSARGIPTDTQYF.

This clonotype was detected ten times or more. J is TRBJ2-1 and V is TRBV7-8, with TRBD2 identical over 10 bases. The V gene's germline CDR1 is SGHVS and CDR2 FQNEAQ. V gave up 2 bases and J gave up 0 bases; unmatched junction bases: 4. This CDR3 contains 17 residues. CDR3 in amino acids: CASSLYSSGSSYNEQFF. The DNA of the CDR3 is TGTGCCAGCAGCTTATACTCTAGCGGGAGCTCCTACAATGAGCAGTTCTTC. The complete variable domain, with remaining parts taken from reference TRBV7-8 and TRBJ2-1, reads GAGVSQSPRYKVAKRGQDVALRCDPISGHVSLFWYQQALGQGPEFLTYFQNEAQLDKSGLPSDRFFAERPEGSVSTLKIQRTQQEDSAVYLCASSLYSSGSSYNEQFFGPGTRLTVL.

This chain uses TRBV4-3 with TRBJ2-1; a possible D gene is TRBD1 (5 bases). V was pared by 4 bases and J by 7 bases, with 14 bases between. This CDR3 has 14 amino acids. Germline V gives CDR1 LGHNA, CDR2 YSLEER. CDR3 DNA sequence: TGCGCCAGCAGCCCTCGACAGAAGGGAAATGAGCAGTTCTTC. It is translated as CASSPRQKGNEQFF.

V usage is TRBV7-6 and J usage is TRBJ1-2, with D perhaps TRBD1 (6 bases). The germline gives CDR1 SGHVS, CDR2 FNYEAQ. This CDR3 comprises 12 residues. V shed 3 bases and J shed 9 bases, with 11 bases lying between them. The CDR3 DNA is TGTGCCAGCAGCTTCCAGGGGACCAGCTACACCTTC. Translation gives CASSFQGTSYTF.

This clonotype appeared many times. J is TRBJ2-7 and V is TRBV5-1; TRBD1 agrees at 7 bases. The V segment lost 0 bases and the J segment 2 bases; nucleotides outside the gene matches: 5. Germline CDR1 reads SGHRS; CDR2 reads YFSETQ. The CDR3 runs to 15 residues. CDR3 bases: TGCGCCAGCAGCTTGGGGGACAGCCGAACCTACGAGCAGTACTTC. It is translated as CASSLGDSRTYEQYF.

The gene calls are TRBV5-6 and TRBJ2-5, with 11 bases lining up with TRBD2. The CDR3 has 14 amino acids. Trimming took 7 bases from V and 3 from J; bases not matched to a gene: 5. Germline loops: CDR1 SGHDT, CDR2 YYEEEE. The CDR3 nucleotides read TGTGCCAGCGGACTAGCGGGTCTTGAAGAGACCCAGTACTTC. It codes for CASGLAGLEETQYF. The complete variable domain, with remaining parts taken from reference TRBV5-6 and TRBJ2-5, reads DAGVTQSPTHLIKTRGQQVTLRCSPKSGHDTVSWYQQALGQGPQFIFQYYEEEERQRGNFPDRFSGHQFPNYSSELNVNALLLGDSALYLCASGLAGLEETQYFGPGTRLLVL.

The rearrangement joins TRBV4-3 to TRBJ2-5, with D possibly being TRBD2 (5 bases). The CDR3 spans 14 residues. Germline V gene sequence: CDR1 LGHNA, CDR2 YSLEER. V was trimmed by 0 bases and J by 1 base, leaving 6 bases between them. DNA of the CDR3: TGCGCCAGCAGCCAAGAGGGGAGCCAAGAGACCCAGTACTTC. It is translated as CASSQEGSQETQYF.

CDR3 coding DNA: TGTGCCAGCAGTGATGTGGGGAGACTAGTACGTACCGGGGAGCTGTTTTTT. This gives the protein CASSDVGRLVRTGELFF. This rearrangement joins TRBV6-1 to TRBJ2-2; D is possibly TRBD2 (6 bases). The CDR3 spans 17 residues. CDR1 and CDR2 (germline): MNHNS, SASEGT. V was clipped by 3 bases and J by 5 bases, with 19 bases between them.